Listed below are T cell receptor beta chains from one sample, sequenced in a study of blood T cell repertoires in COVID-19. Some clones are missing from TCRdb's copy, which holds only in-frame ones; the method was immunoSEQ multiplex PCR. The sample lists approximately 240,000 clones, 75% to 90% seen once, with about 6% in the top ten. The sample comprised PBMCs or T cells enriched from blood (not recorded which). These receptors were taken from a woman in her 30s with acute COVID-19. Each CDR3 is given with its conserved first and last residue. Each record gives: D gene, J gene, V gene, clone size, CDR3 DNA, CDR3 protein. A D gene is named only where the DNA matches it firmly. Size is omitted from some rows. Given values are once, few, many or a class for expanded clones.

>TRBD1|TRBJ1-2|TRBV5-1|.
TGCGCCAGCAGCAGAGGGGGGACAGGGAGGACCAATAACTATGGCTACACCTTC
CASSRGGTGRTNNYGYTF
>TRBD2|TRBJ2-5|TRBV5-4|.
TGTGCCAGCAGCCTAGCGGGAGCGGGGGAGACCCAGTACTTC
CASSLAGAGETQYF
>TRBD2|TRBJ2-5|TRBV7-9|.
TGTGCCAGCAGCCGCGGGGGGGAGACCCAGTACTTC
CASSRGGETQYF
>TRBD1|TRBJ2-2|TRBV3-1/TRBV3-2|.
TGTGCCAGCAGCCGACAGGGGCTGGACACCGGGGAGCTGTTTTTT
CASSRQGLDTGELFF
>.|TRBJ2-3|TRBV28|.
TGTGCCAGCAGTCCCGGGACACTCCCAGATACGCAGTATTTT
CASSPGTLPDTQYF
>.|TRBJ2-7|TRBV28|.
TGTGCCAGCAGTCCAGGTTACGAGCAGTACTTC
CASSPGYEQYF
>.|TRBJ2-3|TRBV30|.
TGTGCCTGGAGCGGGAGCCAGGACGGCGGTACGCAGTATTTT
CAWSGSQDGGTQYF
>TRBD1|TRBJ2-3|TRBV5-4|once
TGTGCCAGCAAATACCGCCGGGACAGGGCAACAGATACGCAGTATTTT
CASKYRRDRATDTQYF
>.|TRBJ2-2|TRBV11-3|.
TGTGCCAGCAGTCCTCACTGGGGCGCGAACACCGGGGAGCTGTTTTTT
CASSPHWGANTGELFF
>TRBD2|TRBJ2-5|TRBV4-1|.
TGCGCCAGCAGCCAAGTGACCGGGGGGGCCGTTAGAGAGACCCAGTACTTC
CASSQVTGGAVRETQYF
>TRBD2|TRBJ2-5|TRBV5-4|.
TGTGCCAGCAGCCTAAGCGGGGGGGCAAGGGAGACCCAGTACTTC
CASSLSGGARETQYF
>TRBD2|TRBJ2-7|TRBV28|.
TGTGCCAGCAGTCTCGGACTAGCGGGCGAGCAGTACTTC
CASSLGLAGEQYF
>TRBD1|TRBJ2-7|TRBV7-9|few
TGTGCCAGCAGCCGGACAGGGCACGAGCAGTACTTC
CASSRTGHEQYF
>.|TRBJ2-5|TRBV6-2/TRBV6-3|once
TGTGCCAGCAGCCACGCAGGGGGGGAGACCCAGTACTTC
CASSHAGGETQYF
>TRBD1|TRBJ1-4|TRBV29-1|.
TGCAGCGGCGCCTCCGGGACAGGGCAGGAAAAACTGTTTTTT
CSGASGTGQEKLFF
>TRBD2|TRBJ2-5|TRBV7-2|once
TGTGCCAGCAGCCAGGGTAGCGGGAGGGTGGAGACCCAGTACTTC
CASSQGSGRVETQYF
>TRBD2|TRBJ2-3|TRBV4-3|.
TGCGCCAGCAGCCAAGGACTAGCGGGAGCAGATACGCAGTATTTT
CASSQGLAGADTQYF
>TRBD2|TRBJ2-3|TRBV29-1|.
TGCAGCGTGCGGACTAGCGGGGGCACAGATACGCAGTATTTT
CSVRTSGGTDTQYF
>TRBD1|TRBJ2-7|TRBV14|.
TGTGCCAGCAGCCAGGGACAGGGCGGCGGTAGATACGAGCAGTACTTC
CASSQGQGGGRYEQYF
>TRBD2|TRBJ2-1|TRBV24-1|few
TGTGCCACCAGTGACTCAACTAGCGGGAGGGCGAATGAGCAGTTCTTC
CATSDSTSGRANEQFF
>.|TRBJ2-1|TRBV28|.
TGTGCCAGCAGACGGACGCTAGCGCTATCCTACAATGAGCAGTTCTTC
CASRRTLALSYNEQFF
>TRBD1|TRBJ2-7|TRBV2|.
TGTGCCAGCAGTTTCACAGGGGGCTACGAGCAGTACTTC
CASSFTGGYEQYF